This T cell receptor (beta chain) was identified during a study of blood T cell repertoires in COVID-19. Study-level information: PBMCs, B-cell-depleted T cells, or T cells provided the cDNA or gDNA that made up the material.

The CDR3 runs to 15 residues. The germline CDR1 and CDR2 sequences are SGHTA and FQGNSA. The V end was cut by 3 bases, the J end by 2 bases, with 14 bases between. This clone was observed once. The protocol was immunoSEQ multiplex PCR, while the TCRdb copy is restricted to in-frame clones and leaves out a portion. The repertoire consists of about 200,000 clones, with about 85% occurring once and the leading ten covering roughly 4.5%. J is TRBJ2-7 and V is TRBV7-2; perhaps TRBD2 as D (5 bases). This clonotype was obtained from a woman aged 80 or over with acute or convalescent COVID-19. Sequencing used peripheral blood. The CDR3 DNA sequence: TGTGCCAGCAGCTTTCGAGGGAGCGCCGCCTACGAGCAGTACTTC. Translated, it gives CASSFRGSAAYEQYF. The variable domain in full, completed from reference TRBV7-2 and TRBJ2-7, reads GAGVSQSPSNKVTEKGKDVELRCDPISGHTALYWYRQSLGQGLEFLIYFQGNSAPDKSGLPSDRFSAERTGGSVSTLTIQRTQQEDSAVYLCASSFRGSAAYEQYFGPGTRLTVT.